The present T cell receptor beta chain was sequenced within a study of cytomegalovirus exposure and HLA in healthy donors. V trimming: 5 bases; J trimming: 3 bases; junction bases outside the gene matches: 6. The CDR3 runs to 14 residues. Looked up from germline, CDR1 is MNHNS and CDR2 is SASEGT. The sample holds a few counts of this clone. The PCR was carried out with 60 Vbeta primers and 13 Jbeta primers. TCRdb's copy holds only in-frame clones and misses some; the assay was immunoSEQ multiplex PCR. Of 85,000 to 95,000 clones in the sample, 7.5% to 8.5% were seen once. The chain carries TRBV6-1 and TRBJ1-1; 7 nucleotides line up with TRBD1. The material sequenced was PBMCs. This receptor was obtained from a man aged 50 to 60 in good health and CMV-seronegative. CDR3 coding DNA: TGTGCCAGCAGTTTAAGGGACAGACACACTGAAGCTTTCTTT. It is translated as CASSLRDRHTEAFF.